This is a list of T cell receptor beta chains from one sample in a study of untreated major depressive disorder. TCRdb's copy holds only in-frame clones and misses some; the assay was immunoSEQ multiplex PCR. Altogether 10,000 to 15,000 clones are present, 75% to 95% being singletons, with the ten largest covering under 2%. The specimen sequenced was CD4+ T cells from PBMCs. These receptors were obtained from a woman aged 25 to 45 with major depressive disorder. The CDR3 runs from the conserved cysteine through the conserved F or W. The D gene is left open where the match is weak. Where a row states a size, it is once, few, many or the class of an expanded clone; other rows omit it.

>TRBJ2-1|TRBD1|.|TRBV6-5
CASGGTGPYNEQFF
TGTGCCAGCGGCGGGACAGGGCCCTACAATGAGCAGTTCTTC
>TRBJ2-1|TRBD2|.|TRBV2
CASSVIRAPVGGGDNEQFF
TGTGCCAGCAGTGTTATCCGGGCCCCTGTCGGGGGGGGCGACAATGAGCAGTTCTTC
>TRBJ2-1|TRBD2|.|TRBV10-2
CASSELEGGKGEQFF
TGCGCCAGCAGTGAGCTGGAGGGAGGGAAGGGTGAGCAGTTCTTC
>TRBJ1-4|.|few|TRBV7-2
CASSRSYGLSEKLFF
TGTGCCAGCAGCCGATCGTATGGACTTTCCGAAAAACTGTTTTTT
>TRBJ2-2|.|.|TRBV11-3
CASSFEGGSGELFF
TGTGCCAGCAGCTTTGAAGGGGGATCCGGGGAGCTGTTTTTT
>TRBJ1-3|.|once|TRBV6-5
CASEGSNTIYF
TGTGCCAGCGAGGGATCAAACACCATATATTTT
>TRBJ2-7|TRBD2|.|TRBV25-1
CASSEAGGTTVQYF
TGTGCCAGCAGTGAAGCGGGAGGGACTACGGTGCAGTACTTC
>TRBJ2-1|.|.|TRBV10-3
CAISDPLLSGPSLYNEQFF
TGTGCCATCAGTGACCCTTTACTTAGCGGCCCCAGCCTCTACAATGAGCAGTTCTTC
>TRBJ2-3|TRBD2|.|TRBV29-1
CSVGAGGTDTQYF
TGCAGCGTTGGGGCGGGAGGCACAGATACGCAGTATTTT
>TRBJ1-1|.|.|TRBV20-1
CSAREEGEAFF
TGCAGTGCTAGAGAGGAGGGGGAAGCTTTCTTT
>TRBJ1-1|.|.|TRBV5-1
CASSLSSGNTEAFF
TGCGCCAGCAGCTTGTCTTCAGGGAACACTGAAGCTTTCTTT
>TRBJ1-1|.|.|TRBV5-1
CASSWEGQNTEAFF
TGCGCCAGCAGCTGGGAGGGACAGAACACTGAAGCTTTCTTT
>TRBJ2-7|.|.|TRBV7-9
CASAYSATNYEQYF
TGTGCCAGCGCGTACTCAGCTACAAATTACGAGCAGTACTTC
>TRBJ2-5|TRBD1|.|TRBV13
CASSQTGGRETQYF
TGTGCCAGCAGCCAGACAGGGGGAAGAGAGACCCAGTACTTC
>TRBJ2-1|TRBD2|.|TRBV9
CASSVVSGNTQFF
TGTGCCAGCAGCGTAGTCAGCGGGAACACGCAGTTCTTC
>TRBJ2-1|TRBD2|.|TRBV29-1
CSANSGSSSYNEQFF
TGCAGCGCCAATAGCGGGAGTAGCTCCTACAATGAGCAGTTCTTC
>TRBJ1-1|.|.|TRBV5-6
CASSFTAGGENTEAFF
TGTGCCAGCAGCTTCACTGCGGGGGGCGAAAACACTGAAGCTTTCTTT
>TRBJ1-2|TRBD1|.|TRBV27
CASSSTTGSLGYTF
TGTGCCAGCAGTTCCACGACAGGGTCGTTAGGCTACACCTTC
>TRBJ1-5|TRBD1|.|TRBV27
CASSPTGDYQPQHF
TGTGCCAGCAGCCCGACAGGGGACTATCAGCCCCAGCATTTT
>TRBJ1-2|TRBD1|.|TRBV4-1
CASSQVARGRHYGYTF
TGCGCCAGCAGCCAAGTGGCCAGGGGGCGCCACTATGGCTACACCTTC
>TRBJ1-1|.|.|TRBV7-2
CASSPQTGTTEAFF
TGTGCCAGCAGCCCTCAGACGGGTACCACTGAAGCTTTCTTT
>TRBJ2-3|TRBD2|.|TRBV6-1
CASGLADYTDTQYF
TGTGCCAGCGGACTAGCGGATTACACAGATACGCAGTATTTT
>TRBJ1-3|.|once|TRBV5-1
CASSLLPVGGNTIYF
TGCGCCAGCAGCTTGCTGCCCGTGGGGGGAAACACCATATATTTT
>TRBJ2-2|.|.|TRBV27
CASSNSASTGELFF
TGTGCCAGCAGTAACTCCGCGAGCACCGGGGAGCTGTTTTTT
>TRBJ2-6|.|.|TRBV29-1
CSVKRGTGANVLTF
TGCAGCGTTAAACGGGGAACTGGGGCCAACGTCCTGACTTTC
>TRBJ2-7|.|.|TRBV23-1
CASSQLADSYEQYF
TGCGCCAGCAGTCAATTGGCGGACTCCTACGAGCAGTACTTC
>TRBJ2-7|TRBD1|.|TRBV5-6
CASSWGTGLTYEQYF
TGTGCCAGCAGCTGGGGGACAGGGCTGACCTACGAGCAGTACTTC
>TRBJ2-3|TRBD2|.|TRBV7-2
CASSPRSGRRYF
TGTGCCAGCAGCCCTCGTAGCGGGAGGAGGTATTTT
>TRBJ1-4|.|.|TRBV9
CASSVGDEKLFF
TGTGCCAGCAGCGTAGGGGATGAAAAACTGTTTTTT
>TRBJ2-7|TRBD2|few|TRBV27
CASSVRLAGGYEQYF
TGTGCCAGCAGTGTCCGACTAGCGGGAGGGTACGAGCAGTACTTC
>TRBJ2-5|.|.|TRBV10-3
CAIRARQSQETQYF
TGTGCCATCCGAGCCCGACAGTCTCAAGAGACCCAGTACTTC
>TRBJ2-3|.|.|TRBV5-1
CASSRQWSTDTQYF
TGCGCCAGCAGCCGACAGTGGTCTACAGATACGCAGTATTTT
>TRBJ1-1|.|.|TRBV30
CAWSVWLEAFF
TGTGCCTGGAGTGTGTGGCTAGAAGCTTTCTTT
>TRBJ2-1|TRBD2|.|TRBV9
CASSVSSGVYEQFF
TGTGCCAGCAGCGTGTCTAGCGGGGTCTATGAGCAGTTCTTC
>TRBJ2-1|TRBD2|.|TRBV5-8
CASRSGRPASSYNEQFF
TGTGCCAGCAGATCCGGGAGGCCCGCGAGCTCCTACAATGAGCAGTTCTTC
>TRBJ2-1|TRBD2|.|TRBV4-2
CASSQGGLVLNEQFF
TGTGCCAGCAGCCAAGGGGGACTAGTACTCAATGAGCAGTTCTTC
>TRBJ2-7|.|.|TRBV2
CASSISGTQSSYEQYF
TGTGCCAGCAGTATAAGCGGTACCCAAAGCTCCTACGAGCAGTACTTC
>TRBJ2-3|.|.|TRBV27
CASSLLGTSTDTQYF
TGTGCCAGCAGTTTACTAGGGACCAGCACAGATACGCAGTATTTT
>TRBJ1-2|.|.|TRBV11-3
CASSSEGRRGNYGYTF
TGTGCCAGCAGCTCAGAGGGGAGGAGGGGGAACTATGGCTACACCTTC
>TRBJ1-2|.|.|TRBV4-1
CASSQTDNYGYTF
TGCGCCAGCAGCCAAACTGATAACTATGGCTACACCTTC
>TRBJ2-3|.|.|TRBV10-3
CAISETGVRTDTQYF
TGTGCCATCAGTGAGACGGGAGTGAGGACAGATACGCAGTATTTT
>TRBJ2-5|.|.|TRBV2
CASGEVTEGIKETQYF
TGTGCCAGCGGGGAAGTGACGGAAGGGATAAAAGAGACCCAGTACTTC
>TRBJ1-4|.|.|TRBV6-1
CATGRMREEKLFF
TGTGCCACCGGGAGAATGCGGGAAGAAAAACTGTTTTTT
>TRBJ1-3|.|.|TRBV6-6
CATTFLGSGNTIYF
TGTGCCACCACTTTCCTGGGATCTGGAAACACCATATATTTT
>TRBJ2-1|.|few|TRBV20-1
CSASANNEQFF
TGCAGTGCTAGCGCAAACAATGAGCAGTTCTTC
>TRBJ2-1|.|.|TRBV7-3
CASSLTGYNEQFF
TGTGCCAGCAGCCTGACGGGTTACAATGAGCAGTTCTTC
>TRBJ2-7|.|.|TRBV9
CASSPGPSYEQYF
TGTGCCAGCAGCCCGGGACCCTCCTACGAGCAGTACTTC
>TRBJ2-1|TRBD2|.|TRBV7-7
CASSHGTSSYNEQFF
TGTGCCAGCAGCCACGGGACTAGCTCCTACAATGAGCAGTTCTTC
>TRBJ1-3|.|.|TRBV10-3
CAIGDIGNTIYF
TGTGCCATCGGAGATATCGGAAACACCATATATTTT